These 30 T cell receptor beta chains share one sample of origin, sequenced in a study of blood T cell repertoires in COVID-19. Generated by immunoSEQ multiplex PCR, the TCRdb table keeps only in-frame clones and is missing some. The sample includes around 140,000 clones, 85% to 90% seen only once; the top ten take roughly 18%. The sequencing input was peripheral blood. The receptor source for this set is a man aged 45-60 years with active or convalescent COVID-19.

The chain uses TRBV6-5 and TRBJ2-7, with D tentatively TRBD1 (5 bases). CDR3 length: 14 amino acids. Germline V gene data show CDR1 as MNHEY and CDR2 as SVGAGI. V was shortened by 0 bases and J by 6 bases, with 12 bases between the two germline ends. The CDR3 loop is CASSYSTDRTEQYF. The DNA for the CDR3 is TGTGCCAGCAGTTACTCGACAGATAGAACCGAGCAGTACTTC.

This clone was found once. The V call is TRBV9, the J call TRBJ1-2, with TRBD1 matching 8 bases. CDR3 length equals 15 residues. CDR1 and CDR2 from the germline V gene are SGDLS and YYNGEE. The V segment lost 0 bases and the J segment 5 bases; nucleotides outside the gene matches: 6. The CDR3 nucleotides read TGTGCCAGCAGCGTAGGGGACAGGCCTAGGTATGGCTACACCTTC. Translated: CASSVGDRPRYGYTF.

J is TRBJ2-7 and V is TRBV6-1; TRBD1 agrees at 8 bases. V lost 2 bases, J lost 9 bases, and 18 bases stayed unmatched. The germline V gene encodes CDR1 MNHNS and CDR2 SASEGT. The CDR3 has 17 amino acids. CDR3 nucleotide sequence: TGTGCCAGCAGTGAATCAACTCGTTGGACAGGGAAAGATGTGCAGTACTTC. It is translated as CASSESTRWTGKDVQYF.

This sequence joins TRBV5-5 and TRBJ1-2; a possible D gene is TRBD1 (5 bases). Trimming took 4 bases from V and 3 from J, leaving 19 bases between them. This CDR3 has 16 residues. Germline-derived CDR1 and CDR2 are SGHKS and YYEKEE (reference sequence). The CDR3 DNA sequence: TGTGCCAGCAGCGGGTCTCGAGTGACAGACTACTATGGCTACACCTTC. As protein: CASSGSRVTDYYGYTF.

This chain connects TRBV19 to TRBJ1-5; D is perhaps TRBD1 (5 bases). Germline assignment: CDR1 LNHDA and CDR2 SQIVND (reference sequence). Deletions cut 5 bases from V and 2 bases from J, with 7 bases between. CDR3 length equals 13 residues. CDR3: CASSLRGNQPQHF. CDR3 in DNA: TGTGCCAGTAGTCTCAGGGGCAATCAGCCCCAGCATTTT.

The CDR3 DNA is TGTGCCAGCAGCCTCCGGACAAGTTGGAACACTGAAGCTTTCTTT. This codes for CASSLRTSWNTEAFF. The rearrangement joins TRBV11-2 to TRBJ1-1; tentatively, D is TRBD1 (5 bases). Trimming cost V 5 bases and J 1 base, with 14 bases left between them. The CDR3 consists of 15 residues. Germline V lookup: CDR1 SGHAT, CDR2 FQNNGV. The full variable domain, its missing parts supplied by reference TRBV11-2 and TRBJ1-1, is EAGVAQSPRYKIIEKRQSVAFWCNPISGHATLYWYQQILGQGPKLLIQFQNNGVVDDSQLPKDRFSAERLKGVDSTLKIQPAKLEDSAVYLCASSLRTSWNTEAFFGQGTRLTVV.

The CDR3 here is CASSVLSTGELFF. The CDR3 nucleotides are TGTGCCAGCAGTGTATTGAGCACCGGGGAGCTGTTTTTT. This chain uses TRBV11-2 with TRBJ2-2; no clear D gene. Deletions cut 6 bases from V and 4 bases from J, with 9 bases between. The germline V gene encodes CDR1 SGHAT and CDR2 FQNNGV. CDR3 length equals 13 residues.

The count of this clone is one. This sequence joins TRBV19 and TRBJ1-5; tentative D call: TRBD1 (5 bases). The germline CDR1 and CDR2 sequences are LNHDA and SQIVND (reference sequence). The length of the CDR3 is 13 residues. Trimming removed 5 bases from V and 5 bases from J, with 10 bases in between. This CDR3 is CASSLEGYQPQHF. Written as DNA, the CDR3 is TGTGCCAGTAGTCTGGAGGGGTATCAGCCCCAGCATTTT.

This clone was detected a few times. The DNA of the CDR3 is TGTGCCAGCAGTTCCCCGGACAGGGGGGGTATAGGCTACACCTTC. The encoded protein is CASSSPDRGGIGYTF. The chain employs TRBV6-6 and TRBJ1-2; TRBD1 matches 10 bases. Per germline, CDR1 MNHNY and CDR2 SVGAGI (reference sequence). Trimming at V came to 4 bases and at J to 8 bases, leaving 10 bases not matched to a gene. The CDR3 is 15 amino acids.

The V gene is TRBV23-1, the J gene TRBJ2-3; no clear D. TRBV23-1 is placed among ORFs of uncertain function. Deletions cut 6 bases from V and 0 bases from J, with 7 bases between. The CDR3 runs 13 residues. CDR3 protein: CASRARSTDTQYF. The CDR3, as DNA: TGCGCCAGCAGAGCGCGGAGCACAGATACGCAGTATTTT.

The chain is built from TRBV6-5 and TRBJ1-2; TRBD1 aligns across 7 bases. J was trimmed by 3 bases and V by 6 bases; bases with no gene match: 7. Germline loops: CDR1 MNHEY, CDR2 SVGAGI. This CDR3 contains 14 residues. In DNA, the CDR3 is TGTGCCAGCAGAGCTACAGGGGATTACTATGGCTACACCTTC. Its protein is CASRATGDYYGYTF.

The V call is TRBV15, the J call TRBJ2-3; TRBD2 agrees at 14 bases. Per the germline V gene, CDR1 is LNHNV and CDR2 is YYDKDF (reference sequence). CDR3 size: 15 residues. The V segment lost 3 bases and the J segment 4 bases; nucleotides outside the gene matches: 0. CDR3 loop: CATSRGLAGADTQYF. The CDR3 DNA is TGTGCCACCAGCAGGGGACTAGCGGGAGCAGATACGCAGTATTTT.

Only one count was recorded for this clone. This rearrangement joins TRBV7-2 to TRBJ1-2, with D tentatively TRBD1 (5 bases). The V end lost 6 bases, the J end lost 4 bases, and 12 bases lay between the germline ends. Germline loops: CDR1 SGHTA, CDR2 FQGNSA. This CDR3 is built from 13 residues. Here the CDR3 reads CASSHQGLYGYTF. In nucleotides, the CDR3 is TGTGCCAGCAGTCACCAGGGACTCTATGGCTACACCTTC. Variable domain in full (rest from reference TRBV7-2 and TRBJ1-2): GAGVSQSPSNKVTEKGKDVELRCDPISGHTALYWYRQSLGQGLEFLIYFQGNSAPDKSGLPSDRFSAERTGGSVSTLTIQRTQQEDSAVYLCASSHQGLYGYTFGSGTRLTVV.

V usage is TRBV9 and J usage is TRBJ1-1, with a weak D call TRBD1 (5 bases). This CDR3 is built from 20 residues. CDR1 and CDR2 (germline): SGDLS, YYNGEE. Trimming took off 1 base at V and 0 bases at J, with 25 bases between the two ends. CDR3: CASSVSNTPWQGGMNTEAFF. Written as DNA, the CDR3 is TGTGCCAGCAGCGTATCGAACACACCGTGGCAGGGCGGCATGAACACTGAAGCTTTCTTT. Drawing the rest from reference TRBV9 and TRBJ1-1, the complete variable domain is DSGVTQTPKHLITATGQRVTLRCSPRSGDLSVYWYQQSLDQGLQFLIQYYNGEERAKGNILERFSAQQFPDLHSELNLSSLELGDSALYFCASSVSNTPWQGGMNTEAFFGQGTRLTVV.

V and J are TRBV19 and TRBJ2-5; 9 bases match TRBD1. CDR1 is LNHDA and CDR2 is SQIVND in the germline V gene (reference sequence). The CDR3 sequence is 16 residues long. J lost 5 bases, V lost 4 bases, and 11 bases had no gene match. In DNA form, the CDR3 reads TGTGCCAGTAGTACCACCGGGACAGGGATCAGGGAGACCCAGTACTTC. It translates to CASSTTGTGIRETQYF.

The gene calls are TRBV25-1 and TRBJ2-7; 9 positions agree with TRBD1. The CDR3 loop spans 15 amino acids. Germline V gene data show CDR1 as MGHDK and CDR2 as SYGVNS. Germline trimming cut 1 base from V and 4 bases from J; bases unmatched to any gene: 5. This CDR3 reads CASSELGTGIYEQYF. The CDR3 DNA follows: TGTGCCAGCAGTGAATTGGGGACAGGGATATACGAGCAGTACTTC.

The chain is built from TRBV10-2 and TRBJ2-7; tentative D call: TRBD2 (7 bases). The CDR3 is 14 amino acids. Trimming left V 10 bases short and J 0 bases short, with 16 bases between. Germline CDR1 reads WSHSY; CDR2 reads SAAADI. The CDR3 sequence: CATTLGGASYEQYF. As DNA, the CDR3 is TGCGCCACGACGCTGGGGGGGGCCTCCTACGAGCAGTACTTC.

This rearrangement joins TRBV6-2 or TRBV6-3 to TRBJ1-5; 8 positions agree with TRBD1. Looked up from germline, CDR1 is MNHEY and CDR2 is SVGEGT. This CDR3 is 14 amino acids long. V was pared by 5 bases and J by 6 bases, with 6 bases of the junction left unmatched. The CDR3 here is CASSDAGGTQPQHF. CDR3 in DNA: TGTGCCAGCAGTGACGCAGGGGGCACTCAGCCCCAGCATTTT.

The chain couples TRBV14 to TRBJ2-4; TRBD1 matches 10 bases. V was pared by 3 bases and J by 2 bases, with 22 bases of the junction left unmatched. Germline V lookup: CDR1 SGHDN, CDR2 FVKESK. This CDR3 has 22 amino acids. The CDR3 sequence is CASSQTSPGQGVERGTKNIQYF. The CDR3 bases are TGTGCCAGCAGCCAGACTTCTCCCGGACAGGGGGTCGAGCGGGGAACCAAAAACATTCAGTACTTC.

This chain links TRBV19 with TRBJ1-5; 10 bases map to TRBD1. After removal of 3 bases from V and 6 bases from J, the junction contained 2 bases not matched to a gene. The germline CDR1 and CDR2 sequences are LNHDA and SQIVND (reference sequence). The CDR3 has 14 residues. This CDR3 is CASSIRDRGQPQHF. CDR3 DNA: TGTGCCAGTAGTATCCGGGACAGGGGTCAGCCCCAGCATTTT.

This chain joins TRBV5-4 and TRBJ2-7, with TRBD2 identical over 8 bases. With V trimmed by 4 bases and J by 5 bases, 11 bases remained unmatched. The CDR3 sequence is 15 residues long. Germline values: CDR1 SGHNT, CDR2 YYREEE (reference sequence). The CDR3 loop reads CASSRSGTRTHEQYF. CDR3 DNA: TGTGCCAGCAGCCGCTCCGGGACTAGAACCCACGAGCAGTACTTC.

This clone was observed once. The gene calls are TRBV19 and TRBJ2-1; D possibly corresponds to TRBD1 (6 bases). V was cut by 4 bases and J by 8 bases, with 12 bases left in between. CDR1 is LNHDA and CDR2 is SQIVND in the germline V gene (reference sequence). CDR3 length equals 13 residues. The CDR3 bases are TGTGCCAGTAGTAAAACAGGGATCTATGAGCAGTTCTTC. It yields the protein CASSKTGIYEQFF.

The chain's CDR3 is CASSLLSGTYEQYF. The DNA of the CDR3 is TGTGCCAGCAGTCTCCTGTCGGGGACTTACGAGCAGTACTTC. The chain has TRBV28 and TRBJ2-7; a weak D match, TRBD2 (6 bases). Trimming pared 5 bases from V and 4 bases from J, leaving 15 bases between. Germline values: CDR1 MDHEN, CDR2 SYDVKM. The CDR3 contains 14 residues.

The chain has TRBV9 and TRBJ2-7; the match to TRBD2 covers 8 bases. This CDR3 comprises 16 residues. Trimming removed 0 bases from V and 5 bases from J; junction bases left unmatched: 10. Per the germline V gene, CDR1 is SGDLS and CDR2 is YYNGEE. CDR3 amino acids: CASSVAIETSDHEQYF. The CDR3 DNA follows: TGTGCCAGCAGCGTAGCAATTGAGACTAGCGATCACGAGCAGTACTTC.

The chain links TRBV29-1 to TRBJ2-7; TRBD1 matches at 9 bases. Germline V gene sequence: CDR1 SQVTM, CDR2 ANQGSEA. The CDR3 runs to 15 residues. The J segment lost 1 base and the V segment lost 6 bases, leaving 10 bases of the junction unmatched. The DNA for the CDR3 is TGCAGCGTCTCACGAACAGGGGGCGCGTCCTACGAGCAGTACTTC. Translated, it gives CSVSRTGGASYEQYF.

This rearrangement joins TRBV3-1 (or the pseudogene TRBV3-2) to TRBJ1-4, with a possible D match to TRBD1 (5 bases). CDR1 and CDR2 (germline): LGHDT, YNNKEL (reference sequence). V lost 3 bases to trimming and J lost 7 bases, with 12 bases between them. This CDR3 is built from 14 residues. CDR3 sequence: CASSHRRAAEKLFF. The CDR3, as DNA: TGTGCCAGCAGCCACCGCAGGGCGGCTGAAAAACTGTTTTTT.

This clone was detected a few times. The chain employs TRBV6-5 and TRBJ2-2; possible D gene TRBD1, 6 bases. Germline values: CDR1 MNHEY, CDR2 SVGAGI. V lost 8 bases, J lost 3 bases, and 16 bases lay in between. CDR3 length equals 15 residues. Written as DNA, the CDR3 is TGTGCCAGCGGGGGCGCGGTAGCGTACACCGGGGAGCTGTTTTTT. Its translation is CASGGAVAYTGELFF.

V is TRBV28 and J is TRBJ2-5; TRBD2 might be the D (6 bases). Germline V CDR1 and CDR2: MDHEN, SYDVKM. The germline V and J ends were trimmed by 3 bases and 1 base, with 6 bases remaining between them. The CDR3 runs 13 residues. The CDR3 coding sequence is TGTGCCAGCAGTTTCGGGGGCCAAGAGACCCAGTACTTC. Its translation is CASSFGGQETQYF.

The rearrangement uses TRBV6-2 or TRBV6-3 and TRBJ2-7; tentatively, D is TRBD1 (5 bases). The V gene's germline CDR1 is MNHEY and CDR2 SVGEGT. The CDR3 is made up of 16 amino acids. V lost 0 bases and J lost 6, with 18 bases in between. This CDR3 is CASSYSFGRALGEQYF. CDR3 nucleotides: TGTGCCAGCAGTTACTCTTTTGGCAGGGCCCTCGGCGAGCAGTACTTC.

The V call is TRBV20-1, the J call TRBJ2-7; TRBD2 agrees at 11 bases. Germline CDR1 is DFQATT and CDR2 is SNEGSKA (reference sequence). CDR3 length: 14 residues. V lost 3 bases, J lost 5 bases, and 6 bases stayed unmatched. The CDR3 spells CSASQTSGINEQYF. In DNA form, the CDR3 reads TGCAGTGCTAGTCAGACTAGCGGGATCAACGAGCAGTACTTC.